This TCR beta chain was captured in a study of blood T cell repertoires in COVID-19. Across the whole study: PBMCs, B-cell-depleted T cells, or T cells were the source of the cDNA or gDNA that made up the material.

Patients of the Seattle cohort, enrolled during active infection, were followed longitudinally. Assay: immunoSEQ multiplex PCR; the TCRdb copy retains only in-frame clones and omits some. This table holds 230,000 or so clones, roughly 90% found once. The trim removed 4 bases at V and 1 base at J, leaving 3 bases unmatched. Germline values: CDR1 SGHRS, CDR2 YFSETQ. This CDR3 region has 15 residues. The sample taken for sequencing was peripheral blood. This clonotype was obtained from a woman aged 55-70 years with COVID-19, enrolled during active disease. This chain connects TRBV5-1 to TRBJ2-3; TRBD1 aligns across 10 bases. CDR3: CASSRGTGGTDTQYF. Written as DNA, the CDR3 is TGCGCCAGCAGCCGAGGGACAGGGGGCACAGATACGCAGTATTTT. The complete variable domain, with remaining parts taken from reference TRBV5-1 and TRBJ2-3, reads KAGVTQTPRYLIKTRGQQVTLSCSPISGHRSVSWYQQTPGQGLQFLFEYFSETQRNKGNFPGRFSGRQFSNSRSEMNVSTLELGDSALYLCASSRGTGGTDTQYFGPGTRLTVL.